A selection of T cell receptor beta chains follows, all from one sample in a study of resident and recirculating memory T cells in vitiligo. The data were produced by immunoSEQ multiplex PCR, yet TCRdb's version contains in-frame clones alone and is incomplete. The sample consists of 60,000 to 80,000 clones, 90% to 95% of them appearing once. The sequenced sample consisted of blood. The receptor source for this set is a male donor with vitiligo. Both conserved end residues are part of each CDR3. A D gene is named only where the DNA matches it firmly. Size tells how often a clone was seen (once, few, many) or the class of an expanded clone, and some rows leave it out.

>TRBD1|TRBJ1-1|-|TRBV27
CASSPRQPGQSEAFF
TGTGCCAGCAGTCCAAGACAACCGGGACAGAGTGAAGCTTTCTTT
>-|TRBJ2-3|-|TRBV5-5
CASSLQDTQYF
TGTGCCAGCAGCTTGCAAGATACGCAGTATTTT
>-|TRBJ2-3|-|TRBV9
CASSVGAGAWHF
-
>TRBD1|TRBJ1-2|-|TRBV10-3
CATRQGPYGYTF
TGTGCCACTAGACAGGGGCCCTATGGCTACACCTTC
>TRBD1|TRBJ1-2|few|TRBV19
CASSVSGTGIYGYTF
TGTGCCAGTAGTGTATCCGGGACAGGGATCTATGGCTACACCTTC
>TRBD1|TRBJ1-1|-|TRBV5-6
CASSIPGQPNTEAFF
TGTGCCAGCAGCATACCGGGACAGCCGAACACTGAAGCTTTCTTT
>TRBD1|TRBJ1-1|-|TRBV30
CAWRKSLQGGYTEAFF
TGTGCCTGGAGGAAATCTCTACAGGGGGGGTACACTGAAGCTTTCTTT
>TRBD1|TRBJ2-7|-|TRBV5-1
CASSLARRDRGSYEQYF
TGCGCCAGCAGCTTGGCCCGGAGGGACAGGGGGTCCTACGAGCAGTACTTC
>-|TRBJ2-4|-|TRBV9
CASSASGGGAYSNIQYF
TGTGCCAGCAGCGCCTCGGGTGGGGGGGCCTATTCTAACATTCAGTACTTC
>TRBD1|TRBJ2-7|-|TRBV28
CASSSGTGRYEQYF
TGTGCCAGCAGTTCGGGGACAGGGCGTTACGAGCAGTACTTC
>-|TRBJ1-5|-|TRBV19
CASSIHGGGNQPQHF
TGTGCCAGTAGTATCCACGGGGGTGGCAATCAGCCCCAGCATTTT
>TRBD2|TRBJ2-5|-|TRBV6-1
CASSEAEGGGETQYF
TGTGCCAGCAGTGAAGCGGAAGGCGGGGGGGAGACCCAGTACTTC
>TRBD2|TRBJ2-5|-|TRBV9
CASSVAGLAVPETQYF
TGTGCCAGCAGCGTAGCCGGACTAGCGGTGCCAGAGACCCAGTACTTC
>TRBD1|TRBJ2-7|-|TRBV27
CASSPSPGTGTEQYF
TGTGCCAGCAGTCCATCCCCCGGGACAGGGACCGAGCAGTACTTC
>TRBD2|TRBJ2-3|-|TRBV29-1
CSVGPGGGETDTQYF
TGCAGCGTTGGCCCGGGCGGGGGTGAAACAGATACGCAGTATTTT
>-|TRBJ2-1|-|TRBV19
CASSLLRAGTYNEQFF
TGTGCCAGTAGTCTGTTGAGGGCGGGCACCTACAATGAGCAGTTCTTC
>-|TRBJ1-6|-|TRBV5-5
CASSLVQSNSPLHF
TGTGCCAGCAGCTTGGTACAGAGCAATTCACCCCTCCACTTT
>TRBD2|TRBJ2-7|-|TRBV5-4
CASSTTSGGRTDYEQYF
TGTGCCAGCAGCACGACTAGCGGGGGGCGTACCGACTACGAGCAGTACTTC
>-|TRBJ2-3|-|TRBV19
CATKRPGSTDTQYF
TGTGCCACCAAAAGGCCGGGGAGCACAGATACGCAGTATTTT
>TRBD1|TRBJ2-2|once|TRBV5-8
CASSSYRGVDTGELFF
TGTGCCAGCAGCTCCTACAGGGGAGTGGACACCGGGGAGCTGTTTTTT
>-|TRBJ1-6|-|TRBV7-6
CASSLEQNSPLHF
TGTGCCAGCAGCTTAGAACAGAATTCACCCCTCCACTTT
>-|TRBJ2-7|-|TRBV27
CASIEPATYEQYF
TGTGCCAGCATCGAACCCGCGACCTACGAGCAGTACTTC
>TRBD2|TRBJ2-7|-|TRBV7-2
CASSLTTSGVTYEQYF
TGTGCCAGCAGCTTAACCACTAGCGGGGTAACCTACGAGCAGTACTTC
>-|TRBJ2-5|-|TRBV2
CASSADRMQETQYF
TGTGCCAGCAGTGCAGACAGGATGCAAGAGACCCAGTACTTC
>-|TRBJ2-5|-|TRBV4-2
CASSQVRGGAGETQYF
TGTGCCAGCAGCCAAGTAAGGGGGGGGGCTGGGGAGACCCAGTACTTC
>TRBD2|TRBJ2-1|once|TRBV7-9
CASSLALGAGVSYNEQFF
TGTGCCAGCAGCTTAGCTTTAGGGGCGGGGGTCTCCTACAATGAGCAGTTCTTC
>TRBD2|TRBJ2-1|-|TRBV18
CASSLAGGPSEQFF
TGTGCCAGCTCACTAGCGGGGGGGCCAAGTGAGCAGTTCTTC
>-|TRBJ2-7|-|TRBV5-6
CASSLFLRVSEQYF
TGTGCCAGCAGCTTGTTTCTCAGGGTCAGCGAGCAGTACTTC
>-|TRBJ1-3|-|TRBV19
CASSIPSVVSGNTIYF
TGTGCCAGTAGTATTCCCTCGGTGGTCTCTGGAAACACCATATATTTT
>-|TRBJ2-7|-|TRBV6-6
CASSPGSRGAYEQYF
TGTGCCAGCAGTCCCGGATCCAGGGGAGCCTACGAGCAGTACTTC
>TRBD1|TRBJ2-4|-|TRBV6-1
CASSEIPGQGGNIQYF
TGTGCCAGCAGTGAGATACCGGGACAGGGGGGAAACATTCAGTACTTC
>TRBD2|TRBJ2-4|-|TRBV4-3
CASSQEPAGGQLSNIQYF
TGCGCCAGCAGCCAAGAACCAGCGGGGGGGCAATTGTCCAACATTCAGTACTTC
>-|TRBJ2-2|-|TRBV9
CASSVDGTGELFF
TGTGCCAGCAGCGTAGACGGCACCGGGGAGCTGTTTTTT
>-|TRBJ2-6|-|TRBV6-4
CASSEDNSGANVLTF
TGTGCCAGCAGTGAAGACAACTCTGGGGCCAACGTCCTGACTTTC
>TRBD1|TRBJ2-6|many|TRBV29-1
CSVAGQGTVDVLTF
TGCAGCGTGGCCGGACAGGGGACGGTCGACGTCCTGACTTTC
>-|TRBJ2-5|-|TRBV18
CASSPLGAVETQYF
TGTGCCAGCTCACCACTAGGGGCCGTAGAGACCCAGTACTTC
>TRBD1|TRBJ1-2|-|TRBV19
CASSTSTGTGNKGYTF
TGTGCCAGTAGTACCTCGACCGGGACAGGGAACAAAGGCTACACCTTC
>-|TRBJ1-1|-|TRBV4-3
CASSQDRFAGIMNTEAFF
TGCGCCAGCAGCCAAGATAGGTTTGCAGGGATCATGAACACTGAAGCTTTCTTC
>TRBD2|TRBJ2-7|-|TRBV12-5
CASGLVVSGGTTYEQYF
TGTGCTAGTGGTTTGGTCGTTAGCGGGGGTACAACCTACGAGCAGTACTTC
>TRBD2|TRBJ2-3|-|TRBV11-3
CASSLGLAGSDTQYF
TGTGCCAGCAGCTTAGGACTAGCGGGGTCAGATACGCAGTATTTT
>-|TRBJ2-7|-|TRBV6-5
CASSYFTGEQYF
TGTGCCAGCAGTTACTTTACGGGGGAGCAGTACTTC
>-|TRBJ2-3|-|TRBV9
CASSVAGASSTDTQYF
TGTGCCAGCAGCGTTGCGGGGGCCTCTAGCACAGATACGCAGTATTTT
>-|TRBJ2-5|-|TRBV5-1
CASSLDRQETQYF
TGCGCCAGCAGCTTGGACAGACAAGAGACCCAGTACTTC
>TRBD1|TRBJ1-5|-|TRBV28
CASRSGTGFSNQPQHF
TGTGCCAGCAGAAGCGGGACAGGGTTTAGCAATCAGCCCCAGCATTTT
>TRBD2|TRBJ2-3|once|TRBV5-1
CASSYLQAGGPTDTQYF
TGCGCCAGCAGCTACCTCCAAGCGGGGGGGCCGACAGATACGCAGTATTTT
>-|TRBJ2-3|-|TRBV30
CAWSGPTDTQYF
TGTGCCTGGAGTGGGCCGACAGATACGCAGTATTTT